A single T cell receptor beta chain is shown here with its context. This CDR3 comprises 16 residues. The germline V gene has CDR1 LNHDA and CDR2 SQIVND (reference sequence). Germline trimming cut 5 bases from V and 8 bases from J; bases unmatched to any gene: 10. Original processing notes: It was from reference gene primer amplification that nucleated cell counts were estimated. The table came from immunoSEQ multiplex PCR; TCRdb's copy has only in-frame clones and leaves some out. The DNA gave D and trimming, while V, J and clone size come from that table. The sample lists some 220,000 clones, roughly 88% occurring once. The data were obtained in a study of blood T cell repertoires in COVID-19. Study at large: Donors in the United States, Italy and Spain gave samples during acute or convalescent COVID-19. PBMCs, B-cell-depleted T cells, or T cells were the source of the cDNA or gDNA that made up the material.

The sequence was collected from a man aged 45 to 65 with active or convalescent COVID-19. Input material: peripheral blood. The chain combines TRBV19 with TRBJ2-1, with 12 bases matching TRBD2. DNA of the CDR3: TGTGCCAGTAGTCCCGCCCCTAGCGGGGGGGCCTATGAGCAGTTCTTC. Protein product: CASSPAPSGGAYEQFF.